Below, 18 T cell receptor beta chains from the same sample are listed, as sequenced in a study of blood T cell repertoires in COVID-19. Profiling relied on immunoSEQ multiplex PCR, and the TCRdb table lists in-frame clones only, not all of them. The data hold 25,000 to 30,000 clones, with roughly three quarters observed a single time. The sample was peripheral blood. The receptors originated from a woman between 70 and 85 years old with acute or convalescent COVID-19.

The CDR3 sequence: CAISESATAGNTIYF. CDR3 nucleotides: TGTGCCATCAGTGAGTCCGCGACAGCCGGAAACACCATATATTTT. The chain employs TRBV10-3 and TRBJ1-3; D is possibly TRBD1 (5 bases). This CDR3 is built from 15 residues. Germline assignment: CDR1 ENHRY and CDR2 SYGVKD. Trimming removed 0 bases from V and 4 bases from J, with 10 bases in between.

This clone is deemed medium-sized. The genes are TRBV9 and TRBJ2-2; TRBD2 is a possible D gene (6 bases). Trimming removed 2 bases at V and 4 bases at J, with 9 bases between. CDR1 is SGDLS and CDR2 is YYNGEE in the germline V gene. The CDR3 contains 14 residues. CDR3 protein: CASSVTGSTGELFF. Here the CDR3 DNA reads TGTGCCAGCAGCGTCACCGGGAGCACCGGGGAGCTGTTTTTT. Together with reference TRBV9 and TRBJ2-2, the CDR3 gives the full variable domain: DSGVTQTPKHLITATGQRVTLRCSPRSGDLSVYWYQQSLDQGLQFLIQYYNGEERAKGNILERFSAQQFPDLHSELNLSSLELGDSALYFCASSVTGSTGELFFGEGSRLTVL.

CDR3 DNA: TGTGCCAGCAGCTTAGTCAGGGCGAACACCGGGGAGCTGTTTTTT. It encodes CASSLVRANTGELFF. The chain is built from TRBV7-2 and TRBJ2-2, with D maybe TRBD1 (5 bases). Trimming shortened V by 1 base and J by 0 bases, and 6 bases separated the two germline ends. The CDR3 consists of 15 residues. Germline lookup yields CDR1 SGHTA and CDR2 FQGNSA.

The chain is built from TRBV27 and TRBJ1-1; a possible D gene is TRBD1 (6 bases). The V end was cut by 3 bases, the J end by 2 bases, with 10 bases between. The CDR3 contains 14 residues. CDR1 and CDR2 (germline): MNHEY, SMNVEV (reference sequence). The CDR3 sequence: CASSFQGQNTEAFF. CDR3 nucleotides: TGTGCCAGCAGTTTTCAGGGGCAAAACACTGAAGCTTTCTTT.

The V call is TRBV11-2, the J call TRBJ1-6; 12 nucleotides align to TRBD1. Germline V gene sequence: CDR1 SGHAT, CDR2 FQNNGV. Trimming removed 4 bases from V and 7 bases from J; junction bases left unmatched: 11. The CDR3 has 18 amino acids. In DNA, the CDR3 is TGTGCCAGCAGCTGGCGGACCGGCGGGACAGGGGGCAATTCACCCCTCCACTTT. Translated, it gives CASSWRTGGTGGNSPLHF.

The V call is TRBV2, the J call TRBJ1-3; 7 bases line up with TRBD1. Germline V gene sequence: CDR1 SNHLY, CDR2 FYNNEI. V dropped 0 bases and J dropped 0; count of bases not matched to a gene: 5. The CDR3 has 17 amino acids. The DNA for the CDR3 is TGTGCCAGCAGTGAAGCCAGAGGGGGCTTCTCTGGAAACACCATATATTTT. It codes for CASSEARGGFSGNTIYF.

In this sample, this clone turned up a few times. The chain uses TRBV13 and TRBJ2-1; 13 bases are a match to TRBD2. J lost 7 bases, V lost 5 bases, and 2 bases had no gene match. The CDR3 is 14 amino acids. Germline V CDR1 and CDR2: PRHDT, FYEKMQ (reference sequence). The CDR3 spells CASSRTSGGNEQFF. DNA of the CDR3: TGTGCCAGCAGCCGGACTAGCGGGGGTAATGAGCAGTTCTTC.

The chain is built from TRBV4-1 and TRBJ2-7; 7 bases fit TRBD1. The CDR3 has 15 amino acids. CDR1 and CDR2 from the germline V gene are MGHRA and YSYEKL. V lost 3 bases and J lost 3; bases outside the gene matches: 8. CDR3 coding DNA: TGCGCCAGCAGCCAGCGACAGGGCGAAGTCTACGAGCAGTACTTC. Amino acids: CASSQRQGEVYEQYF.

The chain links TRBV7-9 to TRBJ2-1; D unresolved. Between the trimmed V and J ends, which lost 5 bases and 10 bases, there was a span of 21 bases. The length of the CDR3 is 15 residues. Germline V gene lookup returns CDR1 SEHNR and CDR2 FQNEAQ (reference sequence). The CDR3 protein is CASSTHTRRSKEQFF. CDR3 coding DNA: TGTGCCAGCAGCACCCATACGCGGCGCTCCAAAGAGCAGTTCTTC. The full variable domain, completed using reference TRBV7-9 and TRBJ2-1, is DTGVSQNPRHKITKRGQNVTFRCDPISEHNRLYWYRQTLGQGPEFLTYFQNEAQLEKSRLLSDRFSAERPKGSFSTLEIQRTEQGDSAMYLCASSTHTRRSKEQFFGPGTRLTVL.

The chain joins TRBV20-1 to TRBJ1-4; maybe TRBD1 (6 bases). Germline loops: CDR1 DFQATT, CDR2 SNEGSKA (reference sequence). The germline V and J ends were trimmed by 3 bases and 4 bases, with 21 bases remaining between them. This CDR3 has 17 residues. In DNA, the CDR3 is TGCAGTGCTAGTTTGCACAGGGCCTCCGGATTTAATGAAAAACTGTTTTTT. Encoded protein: CSASLHRASGFNEKLFF.

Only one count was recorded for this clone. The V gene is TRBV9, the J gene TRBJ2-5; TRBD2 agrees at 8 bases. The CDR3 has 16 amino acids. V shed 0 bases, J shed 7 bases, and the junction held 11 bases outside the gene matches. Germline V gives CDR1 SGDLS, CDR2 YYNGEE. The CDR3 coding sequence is TGTGCCAGCAGCGTAGATGCGGGGGGCCAGGGCGGGACCCAGTACTTC. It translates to CASSVDAGGQGGTQYF.

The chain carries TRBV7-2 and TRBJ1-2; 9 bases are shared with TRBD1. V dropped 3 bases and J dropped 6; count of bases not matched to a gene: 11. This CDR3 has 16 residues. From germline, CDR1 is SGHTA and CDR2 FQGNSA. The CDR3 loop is CASSFLTTRQGDGYTF. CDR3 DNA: TGTGCCAGCAGCTTTTTAACCACACGACAGGGGGATGGCTACACCTTC.

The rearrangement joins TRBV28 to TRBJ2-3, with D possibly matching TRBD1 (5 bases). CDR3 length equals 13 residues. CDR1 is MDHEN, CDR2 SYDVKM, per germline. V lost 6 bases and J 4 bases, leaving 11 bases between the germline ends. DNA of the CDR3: TGTGCCAGCAGCCTCTCGACAGCAGATACGCAGTATTTT. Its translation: CASSLSTADTQYF.

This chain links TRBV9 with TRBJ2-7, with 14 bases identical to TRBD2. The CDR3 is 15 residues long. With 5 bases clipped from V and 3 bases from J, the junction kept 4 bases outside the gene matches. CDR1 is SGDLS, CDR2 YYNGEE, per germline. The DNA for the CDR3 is TGTGCCAGCAGTTCAGGACTAGCGGGGGGCTACGAGCAGTACTTC. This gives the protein CASSSGLAGGYEQYF.

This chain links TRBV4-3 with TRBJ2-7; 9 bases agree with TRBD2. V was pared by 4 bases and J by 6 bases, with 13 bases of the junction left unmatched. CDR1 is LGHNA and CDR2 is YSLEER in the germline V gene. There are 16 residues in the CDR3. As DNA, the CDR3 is TGCGCCAGCAGCCGCGGGGGGGGATATCCCAGTACCGAGCAGTACTTC. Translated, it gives CASSRGGGYPSTEQYF.

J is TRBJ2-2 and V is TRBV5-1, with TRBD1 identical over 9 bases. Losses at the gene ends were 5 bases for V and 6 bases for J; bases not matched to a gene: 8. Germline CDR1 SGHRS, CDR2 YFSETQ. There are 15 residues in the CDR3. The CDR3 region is CASRQGQGGSGELFF. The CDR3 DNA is TGCGCCAGCAGACAGGGACAGGGAGGATCCGGGGAGCTGTTTTTT.

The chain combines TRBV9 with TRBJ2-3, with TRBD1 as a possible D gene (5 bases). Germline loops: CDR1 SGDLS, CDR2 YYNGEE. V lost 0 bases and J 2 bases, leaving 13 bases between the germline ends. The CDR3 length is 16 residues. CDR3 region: CASSVAGAAHTDTQYF. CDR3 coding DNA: TGTGCCAGCAGCGTAGCTGGGGCAGCCCACACAGATACGCAGTATTTT.

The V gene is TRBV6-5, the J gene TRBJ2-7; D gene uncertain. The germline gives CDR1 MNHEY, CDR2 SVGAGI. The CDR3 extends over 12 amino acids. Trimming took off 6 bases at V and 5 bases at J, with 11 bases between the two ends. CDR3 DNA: TGTGCCAGCAGCCGAACCCGGGACGAGCAGTACTTC. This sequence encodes CASSRTRDEQYF.